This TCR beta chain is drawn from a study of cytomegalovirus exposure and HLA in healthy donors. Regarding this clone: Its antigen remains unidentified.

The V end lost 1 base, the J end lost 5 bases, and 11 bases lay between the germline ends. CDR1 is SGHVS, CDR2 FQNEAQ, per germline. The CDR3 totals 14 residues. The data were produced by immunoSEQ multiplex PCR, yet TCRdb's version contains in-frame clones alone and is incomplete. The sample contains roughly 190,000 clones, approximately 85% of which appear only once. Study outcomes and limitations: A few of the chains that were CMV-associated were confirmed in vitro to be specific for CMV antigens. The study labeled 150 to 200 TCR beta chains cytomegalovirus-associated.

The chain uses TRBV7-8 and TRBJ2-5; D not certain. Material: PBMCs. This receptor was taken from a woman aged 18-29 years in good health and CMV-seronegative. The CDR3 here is CASSLGLDSETQYF. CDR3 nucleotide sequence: TGTGCCAGCAGCTTAGGGCTAGACTCGGAGACCCAGTACTTC.